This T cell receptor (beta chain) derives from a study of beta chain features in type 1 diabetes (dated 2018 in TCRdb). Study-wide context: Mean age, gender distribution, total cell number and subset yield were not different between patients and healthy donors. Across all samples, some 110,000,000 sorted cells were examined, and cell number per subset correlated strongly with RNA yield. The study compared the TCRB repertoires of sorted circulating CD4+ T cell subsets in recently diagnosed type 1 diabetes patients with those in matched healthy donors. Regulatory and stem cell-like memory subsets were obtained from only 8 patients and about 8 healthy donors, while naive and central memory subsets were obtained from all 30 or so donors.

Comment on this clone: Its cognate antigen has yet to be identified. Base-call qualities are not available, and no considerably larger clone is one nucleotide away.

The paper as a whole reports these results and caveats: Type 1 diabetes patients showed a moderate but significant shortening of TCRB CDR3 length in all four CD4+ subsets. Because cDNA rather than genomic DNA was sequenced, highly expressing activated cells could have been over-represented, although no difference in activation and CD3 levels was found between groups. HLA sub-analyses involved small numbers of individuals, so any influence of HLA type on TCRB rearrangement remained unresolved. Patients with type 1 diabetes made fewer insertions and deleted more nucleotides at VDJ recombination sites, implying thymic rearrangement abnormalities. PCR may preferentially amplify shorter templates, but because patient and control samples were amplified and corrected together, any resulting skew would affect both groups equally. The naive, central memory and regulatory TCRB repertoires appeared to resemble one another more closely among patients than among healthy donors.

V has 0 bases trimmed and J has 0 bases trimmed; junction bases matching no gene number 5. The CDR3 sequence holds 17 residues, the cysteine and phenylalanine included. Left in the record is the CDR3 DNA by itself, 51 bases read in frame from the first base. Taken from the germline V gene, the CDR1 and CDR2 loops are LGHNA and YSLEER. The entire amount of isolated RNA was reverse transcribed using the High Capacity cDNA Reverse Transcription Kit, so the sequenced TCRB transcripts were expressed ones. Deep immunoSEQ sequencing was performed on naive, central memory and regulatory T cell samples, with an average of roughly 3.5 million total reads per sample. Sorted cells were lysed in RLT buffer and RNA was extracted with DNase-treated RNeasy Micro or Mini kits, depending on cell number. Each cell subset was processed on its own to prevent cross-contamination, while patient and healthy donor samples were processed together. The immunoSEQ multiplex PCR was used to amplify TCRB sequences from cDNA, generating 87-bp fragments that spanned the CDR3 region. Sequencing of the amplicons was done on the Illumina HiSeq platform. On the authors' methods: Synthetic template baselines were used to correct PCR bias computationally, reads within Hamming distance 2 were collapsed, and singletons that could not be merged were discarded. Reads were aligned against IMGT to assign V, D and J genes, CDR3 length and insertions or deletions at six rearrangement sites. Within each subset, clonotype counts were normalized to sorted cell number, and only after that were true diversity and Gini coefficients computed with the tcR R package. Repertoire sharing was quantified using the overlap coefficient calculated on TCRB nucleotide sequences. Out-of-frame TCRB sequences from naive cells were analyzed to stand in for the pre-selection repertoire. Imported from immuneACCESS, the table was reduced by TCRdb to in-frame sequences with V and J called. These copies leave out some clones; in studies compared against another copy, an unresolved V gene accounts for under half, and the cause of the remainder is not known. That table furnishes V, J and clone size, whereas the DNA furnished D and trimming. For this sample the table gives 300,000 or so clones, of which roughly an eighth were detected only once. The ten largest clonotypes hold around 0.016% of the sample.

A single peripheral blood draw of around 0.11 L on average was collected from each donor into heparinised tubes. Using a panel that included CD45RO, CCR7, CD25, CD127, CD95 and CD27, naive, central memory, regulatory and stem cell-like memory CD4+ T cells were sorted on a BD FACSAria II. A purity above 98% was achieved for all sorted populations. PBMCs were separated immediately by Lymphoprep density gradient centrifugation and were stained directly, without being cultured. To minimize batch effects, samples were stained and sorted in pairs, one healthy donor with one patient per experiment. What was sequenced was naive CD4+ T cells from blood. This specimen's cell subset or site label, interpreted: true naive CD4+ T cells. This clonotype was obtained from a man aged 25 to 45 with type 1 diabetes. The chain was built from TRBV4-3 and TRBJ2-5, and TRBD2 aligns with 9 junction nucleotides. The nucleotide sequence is TGCGCCAGCAGCCAAGATAGGGCGGGAGGGTACCAAGAGACCCAGTACTTC. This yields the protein CASSQDRAGGYQETQYF.